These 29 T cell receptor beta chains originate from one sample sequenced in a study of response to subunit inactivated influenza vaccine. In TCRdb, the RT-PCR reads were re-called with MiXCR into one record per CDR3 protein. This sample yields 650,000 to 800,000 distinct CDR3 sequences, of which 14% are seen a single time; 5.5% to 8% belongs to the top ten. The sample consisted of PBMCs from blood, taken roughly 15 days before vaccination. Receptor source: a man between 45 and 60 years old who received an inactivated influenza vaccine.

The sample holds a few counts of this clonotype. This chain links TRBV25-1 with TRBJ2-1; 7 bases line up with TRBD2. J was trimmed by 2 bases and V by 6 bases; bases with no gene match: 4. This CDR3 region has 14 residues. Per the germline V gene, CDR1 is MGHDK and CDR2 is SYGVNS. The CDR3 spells CASSPGLPYNEQFF. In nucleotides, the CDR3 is TGTGCCAGCAGCCCGGGACTACCCTACAATGAGCAGTTCTTC.

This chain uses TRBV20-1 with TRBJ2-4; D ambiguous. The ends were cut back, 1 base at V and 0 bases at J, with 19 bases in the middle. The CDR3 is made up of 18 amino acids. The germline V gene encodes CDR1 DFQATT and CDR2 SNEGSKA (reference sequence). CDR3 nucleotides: TGCAGTGCTAGAGTCGATAGGTACCTAGGCCAAGCCAAAAACATTCAGTACTTC. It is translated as CSARVDRYLGQAKNIQYF.

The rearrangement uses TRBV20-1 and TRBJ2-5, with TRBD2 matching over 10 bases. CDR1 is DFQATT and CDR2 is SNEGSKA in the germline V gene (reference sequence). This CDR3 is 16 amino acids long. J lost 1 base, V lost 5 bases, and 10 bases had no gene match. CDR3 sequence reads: CSASRPSGRTQETQYF. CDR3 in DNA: TGCAGTGCTTCCCGCCCTAGCGGGAGAACCCAAGAGACCCAGTACTTC.

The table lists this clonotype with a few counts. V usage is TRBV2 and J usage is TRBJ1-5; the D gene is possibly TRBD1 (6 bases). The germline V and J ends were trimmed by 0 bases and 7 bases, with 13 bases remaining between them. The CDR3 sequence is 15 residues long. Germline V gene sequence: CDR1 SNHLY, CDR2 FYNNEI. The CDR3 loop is CASSEAGAGYQPQHF. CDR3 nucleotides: TGTGCCAGCAGTGAAGCGGGGGCAGGGTACCAGCCCCAGCATTTT.

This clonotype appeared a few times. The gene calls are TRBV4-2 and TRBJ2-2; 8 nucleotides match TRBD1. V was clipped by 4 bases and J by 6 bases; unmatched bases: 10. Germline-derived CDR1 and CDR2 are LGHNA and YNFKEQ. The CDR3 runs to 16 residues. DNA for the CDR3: TGTGCCAGCAGCCCCTACGACAGGGGCGCCCCCGGGGAGCTGTTTTTT. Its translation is CASSPYDRGAPGELFF.

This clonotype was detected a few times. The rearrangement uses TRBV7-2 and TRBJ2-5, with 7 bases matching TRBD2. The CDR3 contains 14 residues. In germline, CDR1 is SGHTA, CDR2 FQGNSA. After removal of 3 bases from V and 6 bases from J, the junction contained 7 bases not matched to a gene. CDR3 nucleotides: TGTGCCAGCAGCTTCTACGGGAGGATAAAGACCCAGTACTTC. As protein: CASSFYGRIKTQYF.

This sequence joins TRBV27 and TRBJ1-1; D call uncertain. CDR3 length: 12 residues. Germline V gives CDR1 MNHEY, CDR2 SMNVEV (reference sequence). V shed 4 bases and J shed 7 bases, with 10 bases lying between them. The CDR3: CASSSLQREAFF. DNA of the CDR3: TGTGCCAGCAGTTCCCTTCAGCGTGAAGCTTTCTTT.

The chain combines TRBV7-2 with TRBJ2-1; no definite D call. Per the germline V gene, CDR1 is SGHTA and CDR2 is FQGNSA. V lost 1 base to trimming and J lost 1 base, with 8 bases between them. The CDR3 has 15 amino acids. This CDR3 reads CASSLGSASYNEQFF. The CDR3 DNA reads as TGTGCCAGCAGCTTAGGGTCAGCGTCCTACAATGAGCAGTTCTTC.

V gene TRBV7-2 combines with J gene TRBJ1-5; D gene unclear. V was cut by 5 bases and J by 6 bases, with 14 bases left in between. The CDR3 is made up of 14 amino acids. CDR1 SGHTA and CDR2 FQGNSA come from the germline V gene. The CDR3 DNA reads TGTGCCAGCAGCCAAGGGCGCCCCTCTCAGCCCCAGCATTTT. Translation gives CASSQGRPSQPQHF.

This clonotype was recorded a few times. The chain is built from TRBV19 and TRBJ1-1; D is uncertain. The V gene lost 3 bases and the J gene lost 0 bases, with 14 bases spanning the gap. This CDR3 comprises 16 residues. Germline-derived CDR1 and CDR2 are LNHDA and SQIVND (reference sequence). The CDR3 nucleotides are TGTGCCAGTAGTATGTCCACAGAGGACTTGAACACTGAAGCTTTCTTT. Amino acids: CASSMSTEDLNTEAFF.

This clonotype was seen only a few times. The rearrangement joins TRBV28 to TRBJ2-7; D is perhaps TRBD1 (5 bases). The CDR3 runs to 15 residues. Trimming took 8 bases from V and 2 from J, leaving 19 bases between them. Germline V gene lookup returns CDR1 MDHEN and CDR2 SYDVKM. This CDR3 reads CASGFSGSPAYEQYF. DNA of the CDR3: TGTGCCAGCGGCTTTTCAGGGTCCCCAGCCTACGAGCAGTACTTC.

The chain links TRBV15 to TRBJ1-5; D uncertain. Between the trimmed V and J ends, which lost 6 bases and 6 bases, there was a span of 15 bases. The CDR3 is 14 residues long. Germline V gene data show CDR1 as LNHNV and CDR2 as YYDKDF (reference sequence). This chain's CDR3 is CATSQSGPGQPQHF. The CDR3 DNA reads TGTGCCACCAGTCAATCAGGCCCCGGTCAGCCCCAGCATTTT.

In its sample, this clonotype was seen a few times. The CDR3, as DNA: TGTGCCAGCAGCCCGGGACTCATTAATTCACCCCTCCACTTT. Its protein product is CASSPGLINSPLHF. The V and J genes are TRBV12-3 or TRBV12-4 and TRBJ1-6; D may be TRBD1 (5 bases). Between the trimmed V and J ends, which lost 6 bases and 6 bases, there was a span of 12 bases. The CDR3 covers 14 residues.

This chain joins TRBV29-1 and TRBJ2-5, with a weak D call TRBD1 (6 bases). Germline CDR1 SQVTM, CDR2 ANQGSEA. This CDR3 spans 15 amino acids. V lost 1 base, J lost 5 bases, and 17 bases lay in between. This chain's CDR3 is CSVEGRQEPRETQYF. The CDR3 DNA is TGCAGCGTTGAAGGGAGACAGGAGCCGAGGGAGACCCAGTACTTC.

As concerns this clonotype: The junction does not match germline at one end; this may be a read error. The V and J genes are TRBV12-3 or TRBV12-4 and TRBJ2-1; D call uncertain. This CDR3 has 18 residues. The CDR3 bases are TGTACCAGCTGTTTTAGCCCCCCTTCTTCCGGGTCCTACAATGAGCAGTTCTTC. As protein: CTSCFSPPSSGSYNEQFF.

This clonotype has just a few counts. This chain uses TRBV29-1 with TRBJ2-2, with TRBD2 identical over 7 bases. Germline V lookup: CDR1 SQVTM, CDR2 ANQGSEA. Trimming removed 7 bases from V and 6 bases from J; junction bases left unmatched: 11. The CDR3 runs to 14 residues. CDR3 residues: CSAREGVGPGELFF. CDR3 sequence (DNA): TGCAGCGCAAGGGAGGGAGTCGGCCCCGGGGAGCTGTTTTTT.

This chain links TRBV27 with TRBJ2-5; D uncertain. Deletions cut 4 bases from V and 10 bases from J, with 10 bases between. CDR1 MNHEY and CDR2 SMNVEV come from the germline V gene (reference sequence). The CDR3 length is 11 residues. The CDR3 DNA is TGTGCCAGCAGTTCCAAAGATATCCAGTACTTC. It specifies CASSSKDIQYF.

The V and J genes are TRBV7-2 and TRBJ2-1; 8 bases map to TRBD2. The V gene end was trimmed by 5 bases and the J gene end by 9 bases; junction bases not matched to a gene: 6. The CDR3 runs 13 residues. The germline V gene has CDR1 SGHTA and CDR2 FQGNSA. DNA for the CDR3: TGTGCCAGCAGCCCCGGGACTAGGCTTGAGCAGTTCTTC. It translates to CASSPGTRLEQFF.

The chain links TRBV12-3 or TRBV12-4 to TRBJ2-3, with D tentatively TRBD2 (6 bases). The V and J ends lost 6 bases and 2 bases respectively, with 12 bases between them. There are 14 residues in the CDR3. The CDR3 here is CASRLAGYTDTQYF. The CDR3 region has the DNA TGTGCCAGCAGACTGGCGGGGTACACAGATACGCAGTATTTT.

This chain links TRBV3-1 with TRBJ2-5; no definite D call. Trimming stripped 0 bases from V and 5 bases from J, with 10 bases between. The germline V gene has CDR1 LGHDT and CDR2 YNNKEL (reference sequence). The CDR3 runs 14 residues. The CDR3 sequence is CASSQDRWVETQYF. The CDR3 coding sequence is TGTGCCAGCAGCCAAGATCGGTGGGTCGAGACCCAGTACTTC.

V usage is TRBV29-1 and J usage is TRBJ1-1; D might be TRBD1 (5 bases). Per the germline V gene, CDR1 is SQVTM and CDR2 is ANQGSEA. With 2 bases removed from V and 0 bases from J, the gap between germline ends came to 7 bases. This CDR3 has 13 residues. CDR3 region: CSVERQLNTEAFF. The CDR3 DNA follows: TGCAGCGTTGAAAGACAGCTGAACACTGAAGCTTTCTTT.

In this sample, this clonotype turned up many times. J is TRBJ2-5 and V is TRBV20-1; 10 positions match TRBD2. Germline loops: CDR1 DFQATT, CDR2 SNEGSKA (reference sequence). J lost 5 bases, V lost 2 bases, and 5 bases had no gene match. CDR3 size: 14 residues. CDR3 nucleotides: TGCAGTGCTAGAACAACTAGCGGGATGGAGACCCAGTACTTC. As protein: CSARTTSGMETQYF.

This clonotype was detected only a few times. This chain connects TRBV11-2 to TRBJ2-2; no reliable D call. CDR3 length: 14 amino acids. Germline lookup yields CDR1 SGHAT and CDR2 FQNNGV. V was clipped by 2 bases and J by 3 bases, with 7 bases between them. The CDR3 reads CASSLWADTGELFF. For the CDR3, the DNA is TGTGCCAGCAGCTTATGGGCAGACACCGGGGAGCTGTTTTTT.

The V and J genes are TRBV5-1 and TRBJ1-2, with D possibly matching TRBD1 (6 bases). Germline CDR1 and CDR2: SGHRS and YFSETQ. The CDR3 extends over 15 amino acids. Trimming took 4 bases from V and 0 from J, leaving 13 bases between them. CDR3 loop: CASSPRQDPNYGYTF. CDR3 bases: TGCGCCAGCAGCCCCCGACAGGATCCTAACTATGGCTACACCTTC.

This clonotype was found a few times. The CDR3 DNA reads as TGTGCCAGCAGCGTCCGACAGTTGAACACTGAAGCTTTCTTT. This codes for CASSVRQLNTEAFF. The rearrangement joins TRBV7-2 to TRBJ1-1, with TRBD1 as a possible D gene (5 bases). The ends were cut back, 5 bases at V and 0 bases at J, with 10 bases in the middle. This CDR3 contains 14 residues. Germline assignment: CDR1 SGHTA and CDR2 FQGNSA.

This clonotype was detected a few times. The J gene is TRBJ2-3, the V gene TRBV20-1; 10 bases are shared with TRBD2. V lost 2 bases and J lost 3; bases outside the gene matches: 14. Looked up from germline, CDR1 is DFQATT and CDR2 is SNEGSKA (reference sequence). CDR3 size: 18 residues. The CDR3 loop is CSARPPSETSGLTDTQYF. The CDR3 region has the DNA TGCAGTGCTAGACCCCCCTCGGAGACTAGCGGGCTTACAGATACGCAGTATTTT.

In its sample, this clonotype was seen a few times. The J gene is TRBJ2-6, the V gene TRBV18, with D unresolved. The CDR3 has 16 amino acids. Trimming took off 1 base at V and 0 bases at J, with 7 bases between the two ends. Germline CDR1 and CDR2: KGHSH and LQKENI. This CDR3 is CASSPQVGSGANVLTF. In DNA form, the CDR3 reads TGTGCCAGCTCACCACAGGTGGGCTCTGGGGCCAACGTCCTGACTTTC.

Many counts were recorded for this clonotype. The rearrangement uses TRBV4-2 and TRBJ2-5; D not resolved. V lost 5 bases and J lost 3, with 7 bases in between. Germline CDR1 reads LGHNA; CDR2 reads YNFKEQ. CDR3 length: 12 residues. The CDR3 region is CASSGMEETQYF. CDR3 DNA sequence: TGTGCCAGCAGCGGGATGGAAGAGACCCAGTACTTC.

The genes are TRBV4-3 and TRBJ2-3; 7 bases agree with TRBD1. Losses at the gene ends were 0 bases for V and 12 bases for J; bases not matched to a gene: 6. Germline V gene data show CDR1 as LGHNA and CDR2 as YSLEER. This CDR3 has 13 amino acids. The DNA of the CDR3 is TGCGCCAGCAGCCAAGATAGGGGGCGGCGCCAGTATTTT. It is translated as CASSQDRGRRQYF.